A selection of T cell receptor beta chains follows, all from one sample in a study of blood T cell repertoires in COVID-19. The assay was immunoSEQ multiplex PCR, and TCRdb's table has in-frame clones only and misses some. The table shows about 130,000 clones, with 84% occurring only once. The sequencing sample was made of peripheral blood. These TCRs come from a woman between 55 and 75 years old with acute or convalescent COVID-19. Each CDR3 is given without its conserved first and last residue.

cdr3_length v_call cdr3_aa
13 TRBV5-1 ASTPTSGGPDTQY
13 TRBV7-2 ASSSGLAGEGAQY
12 TRBV10-3 ATNGDRGYQPQH
11 TRBV2 ASSDMGGYGYT
16 TRBV10-3 AISESTRGQGVEDTQY
11 TRBV30 AWTGGIEQPQH
11 TRBV7-3 ASSLNYGDTQY
9 TRBV12-3/TRBV12-4 ASSNRTPLF
13 TRBV18 ASSPSTGVSYGYT
15 TRBV9 ASSGTIRGGYTDTQY
13 TRBV6-6 ASRSQGQGAHGYT
11 TRBV12-3/TRBV12-4 ASNEDRVQPQH
11 TRBV5-4 ASSTTTDRRAF
15 TRBV18 ASSPRGRGQVNTEAF
16 TRBV5-1 ASSLSWDRGYSSYEQY
13 TRBV18 ASSPPSLPNTEAF
18 TRBV5-1 ASSQEDRDPTRSSGNTIY
12 TRBV19 ASSIAAGKETQY
16 TRBV3-1/TRBV3-2 ASSLTGGTSENTDTQY
14 TRBV2 ASSGGGVGGITEAF
13 TRBV9 ASSDTGQRDQPQH
13 TRBV27 ASSRELGMNTEAF
13 TRBV4-2 ASSRGDNPTYEQY
12 TRBV6-5 ASKPQGSGNTIY
10 TRBV7-8 ASTGSTNVLT
13 TRBV10-3 AIKSGGVSGNTIY
12 TRBV5-1 ASRETMTPSGYT
16 TRBV3-1/TRBV3-2 ASSQTLSSGFRTDTQY
12 TRBV13 ASSLYEAAYEQY
10 TRBV7-3 ASSTGGGELF
13 TRBV11-2 ASSLGDRVRETQY
11 TRBV28 ASQGNGYTEAF
11 TRBV28 ASRLWGRIGYT
11 TRBV6-5 ASSWTGGSGYT
13 TRBV28 ASSPRTGSGFKAF
11 TRBV5-1 ASTPAGGYEQY
13 TRBV7-2 ASSPKQVNTGELF
14 TRBV7-2 ASSLGGQGATYGYT
13 TRBV7-8 ASSAHRGYDYGYT
13 TRBV19 ASSLQGYSGNTIY
11 TRBV29-1 SVPGQGRKGYT
12 TRBV28 ASTRFTGSQPQH
12 TRBV6-6 ASRGGMGLLGQF
11 TRBV30 AWSGSGTPSLY
12 TRBV6-5 ASRPYRGNQPQH
13 TRBV21-1 ASSKERTGSQPQH
12 TRBV5-1 ASSLEAGWGGYT
16 TRBV24-1 ATSDQDRRGGPPDTQY
12 TRBV3-1/TRBV3-2 ASSHYDRNYGYT
12 TRBV27 ASSLIAGYNEQF
11 TRBV3-1/TRBV3-2 ASSQVTGDGYT
13 TRBV25-1 ASSEGGVWAYGYT
12 TRBV19 ASSPWGEAGELF